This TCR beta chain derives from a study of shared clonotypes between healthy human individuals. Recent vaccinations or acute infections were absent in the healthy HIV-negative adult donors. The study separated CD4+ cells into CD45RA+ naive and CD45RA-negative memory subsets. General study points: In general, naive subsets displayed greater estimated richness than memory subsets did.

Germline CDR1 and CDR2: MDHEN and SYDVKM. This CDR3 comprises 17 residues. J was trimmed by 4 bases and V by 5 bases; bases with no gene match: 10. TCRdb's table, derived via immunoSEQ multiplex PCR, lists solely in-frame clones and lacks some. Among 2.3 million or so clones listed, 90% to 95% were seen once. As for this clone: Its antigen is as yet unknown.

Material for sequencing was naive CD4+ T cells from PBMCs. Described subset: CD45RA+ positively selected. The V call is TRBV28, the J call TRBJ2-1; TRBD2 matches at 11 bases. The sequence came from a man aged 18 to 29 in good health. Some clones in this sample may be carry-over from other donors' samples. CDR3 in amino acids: CASSRLGTSGKYNEQFF. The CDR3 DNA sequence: TGTGCCAGCAGTCGATTGGGGACTAGCGGAAAGTACAATGAGCAGTTCTTC.